One and the same sample provided the 8 T cell receptor beta chains below, sequenced in a study of cytomegalovirus exposure and HLA in healthy donors. PCR involved 60 Vbeta and 13 Jbeta primers. Measured with immunoSEQ multiplex PCR; TCRdb has only the in-frame clones, and not every one. The data contain about 110,000 clones, around 85% of them singletons. Sequencing was carried out using PBMCs. The receptors come from a man aged 35 to 55 in good health and CMV-seronegative.

The chain's CDR3 is CASSYWGQGRETQYF. The CDR3, as DNA: TGTGCCAGCAGTTACTGGGGACAGGGGCGGGAGACCCAGTACTTC. The genes are TRBV6-5 and TRBJ2-5; the match to TRBD1 covers 10 bases. Losses at the gene ends were 1 base for V and 5 bases for J; bases not matched to a gene: 4. From germline, CDR1 is MNHEY and CDR2 SVGAGI. This CDR3 has 15 amino acids.

The CDR3 bases are TGTGCCAGCAGCGTAGAACCGGGAAAACTGTTTTTT. Amino acid sequence: CASSVEPGKLFF. This rearrangement joins TRBV9 to TRBJ1-4; D unclear. The germline V and J ends were trimmed by 0 bases and 10 bases, with 7 bases remaining between them. There are 12 residues in the CDR3. From germline, CDR1 is SGDLS and CDR2 YYNGEE. Full variable domain (outside the CDR3, taken from reference TRBV9 and TRBJ1-4): DSGVTQTPKHLITATGQRVTLRCSPRSGDLSVYWYQQSLDQGLQFLIQYYNGEERAKGNILERFSAQQFPDLHSELNLSSLELGDSALYFCASSVEPGKLFFGSGTQLSVL.

CDR3 region: CASKGGGQGDLVEKLFF. CDR3 DNA: TGTGCCAGCAAAGGCGGTGGACAGGGAGATCTGGTTGAAAAACTGTTTTTT. The V gene is TRBV27, the J gene TRBJ1-4, with 8 nucleotides matching TRBD1. The CDR3 length is 17 residues. The germline V gene has CDR1 MNHEY and CDR2 SMNVEV (reference sequence). V lost 7 bases, J lost 7 bases, and 17 bases stayed unmatched.

J is TRBJ2-5 and V is TRBV29-1; a possible D gene is TRBD2 (6 bases). There are 13 residues in the CDR3. Deletions cut 4 bases from V and 6 bases from J, with 15 bases between. Germline V gives CDR1 SQVTM, CDR2 ANQGSEA. The CDR3 DNA sequence: TGCAGCGTTGGTGGCGGGACTTTGAAGACCCAGTACTTC. Translated, it gives CSVGGGTLKTQYF.

The J gene is TRBJ2-3, the V gene TRBV19; a weak D match, TRBD2 (5 bases). Between the trimmed V and J ends, which lost 1 base and 1 base, there was a span of 6 bases. The CDR3 has 14 amino acids. The germline V gene has CDR1 LNHDA and CDR2 SQIVND (reference sequence). In DNA, the CDR3 is TGTGCCAGTAGTATAGGGCGGGGCACAGATACGCAGTATTTT. Residues: CASSIGRGTDTQYF.

The CDR3 nucleotides read TGTGCCAGCAGCCCGGGAGGGGTTGGCGGAAACACCATATATTTT. Its translation: CASSPGGVGGNTIYF. V is TRBV4-2 and J is TRBJ1-3; perhaps TRBD1 as D (5 bases). V dropped 4 bases and J dropped 4 bases, with 14 bases sitting between them. The CDR3 contains 15 residues. Per germline, CDR1 LGHNA and CDR2 YNFKEQ.

The rearrangement uses TRBV7-6 and TRBJ2-7, with D possibly TRBD2 on 5 matching bases. CDR3 length: 14 amino acids. Trimming removed 5 bases from V and 0 bases from J, with 11 bases in between. From germline, CDR1 is SGHVS and CDR2 FNYEAQ. CDR3 nucleotides: TGTGCCAGCAGCCCTCCCCGGGACTCCTACGAGCAGTACTTC. Its translation: CASSPPRDSYEQYF.

The J gene is TRBJ1-6, the V gene TRBV5-1; the match to TRBD1 covers 7 bases. After removal of 1 base from V and 6 bases from J, the junction contained 16 bases not matched to a gene. This CDR3 contains 19 residues. Germline CDR1 and CDR2: SGHRS and YFSETQ. The CDR3 sequence is CASSLTIGGTGVVNSPLHF. CDR3 bases: TGCGCCAGCAGCTTGACTATCGGCGGAACAGGGGTTGTTAATTCACCCCTCCACTTT.